A selection of T cell receptor beta chains follows, all from one sample in a study of read filtering for tumor transcriptome and immune sequencing. TCRdb used MiXCR to reprocess the reads, holding one entry per CDR3 protein. The sample has over 80,000 distinct CDR3 sequences, 12% seen once; the top ten hold about 15%. Sample: a population of CD138-negative cells sorted from bone marrow. The receptors stem from a donor at least 40 years old with multiple myeloma. Each CDR3 is given with its conserved first and last residue. The D gene is left open where the match is weak. Rows may omit the clone size; those that give it use once, few, many or a size class.

v_call	clone_size	j_call	d_call	cdr3_aa	cdr3_nt
TRBV18	many	TRBJ1-1	.	CASSPSGRRNTEAFF	TGTGCCAGCTCACCCTCGGGGCGAAGGAACACTGAAGCTTTCTTT
TRBV6-2/TRBV6-3	many	TRBJ1-2	.	CASSSMAYLYDGYTF	TGTGCCAGCAGCTCCATGGCCTACCTATATGATGGCTACACCTTC
TRBV12-3/TRBV12-4	many	TRBJ1-5	.	CASSPDRNQPQHF	TGTGCCAGCAGCCCCGACAGAAATCAGCCCCAGCATTTT
TRBV2	many	TRBJ1-5	TRBD1	CASSRDRGLNEPQHF	TGTGCCAGCAGTCGGGACAGGGGGCTTAACGAGCCCCAGCATTTT
TRBV24-1	many	TRBJ1-5	.	CATSDNQEVQPQHF	TGTGCCACCAGTGATAACCAAGAAGTGCAGCCCCAGCATTTT
TRBV28	many	TRBJ2-7	.	CASSLLTSYEQYF	TGTGCCAGCAGTTTATTAACAAGCTACGAGCAGTACTTC
TRBV28	many	TRBJ1-2	TRBD1	CASSLGGTGRGGYTF	TGTGCCAGCAGTTTAGGAGGGACAGGGAGAGGTGGCTACACCTTC
TRBV4-1	many	TRBJ2-3	TRBD2	CASSLRTSESTDTQYF	TGCGCCAGCAGCTTACGGACTAGCGAGAGCACAGATACGCAGTATTTT
TRBV28	few	TRBJ2-5	.	CASSPQDSRQETQYF	TGTGCCAGCAGTCCACAGGACAGCCGACAAGAGACCCAGTACTTC
TRBV5-1	.	TRBJ1-1	.	CASSLEERGYTEAVF	TGCGCCAGCAGCTTGGAAGAGCGGGGGTACACTGAAGCTGTCTTT
TRBV20-1	many	TRBJ1-4	TRBD1	CSAQNRGNTNEKLFF	TGCAGTGCCCAGAACAGGGGCAATACTAATGAAAAACTGTTTTTT
TRBV10-3	few	TRBJ1-5	.	CAISDYSQNQPQHF	TGTGCCATCAGTGACTACAGCCAAAATCAGCCCCAGCATTTT
TRBV7-2	many	TRBJ2-5	.	CASSLVWAEETQYF	TGTGCCAGCAGCTTAGTTTGGGCTGAAGAGACCCAGTACTTC
TRBV6-6	many	TRBJ2-7	.	CASSRDGAYEQYF	TGTGCCAGCAGCCGGGACGGAGCCTACGAGCAGTACTTC
TRBV3-1	.	TRBJ1-1	.	CANSHFTGRAVAFF	TGTGCCAACAGCCACTTCACAGGGAGAGCGGTGGCTTTCTTT
TRBV6-1	many	TRBJ2-1	TRBD2	CASSDPGLGISFEQFF	TGTGCCAGCAGTGATCCGGGACTAGGCATTTCGTTTGAGCAGTTCTTC
TRBV6-5	.	TRBJ1-1	TRBD1	CASRSRGGTEAFF	TGTGCCAGCAGATCCAGGGGGGGCACTGAAGCTTTCTTT
TRBV7-2	many	TRBJ2-1	TRBD2	CASSFYSGGYNEQFF	TGTGCCAGCAGCTTCTACAGCGGGGGTTACAATGAGCAGTTCTTC
TRBV11-1	many	TRBJ2-1	.	CASSFASTARSSYNEQFF	TGTGCCAGCAGCTTCGCCTCAACCGCCAGGAGCTCCTACAATGAGCAGTTCTTC
TRBV29-1	.	TRBJ2-1	.	CSVEASANEQFF	TGCAGCGTTGAGGCTAGCGCCAATGAGCAGTTCTTC
TRBV7-9	many	TRBJ2-1	.	CASSLPSRSNNEQFF	TGTGCCAGCAGCTTGCCTAGCAGATCCAACAATGAGCAGTTCTTC
TRBV9	.	TRBJ2-3	TRBD2	CASSPSGGLAGEMDTQYF	TGTGCCAGCAGCCCTTCAGGTGGGCTAGCGGGAGAAATGGATACGCAGTATTTT
TRBV29-1	many	TRBJ2-5	.	CSTSSYETQYF	TGCAGCACATCTAGCTATGAGACCCAGTACTTC
TRBV5-4	.	TRBJ2-2	TRBD2	CASTSGTSGSENTGGLFF	TGTGCCAGCACCTCAGGGACTAGCGGGAGCGAGAACACCGGGGGGCTGTTTTTT
TRBV7-8	many	TRBJ2-1	TRBD2	CASSLDSRTSGIEQFF	TGTGCCAGCAGCTTAGACTCACGGACTAGCGGGATTGAGCAGTTCTTC
TRBV5-1	many	TRBJ1-2	.	CASSLDSGGYTF	TGCGCCAGCAGCTTGGATAGCGGGGGCTACACCTTC
TRBV20-1	many	TRBJ2-4	.	CSASREVAKNIQYF	TGCAGTGCTAGTAGGGAAGTAGCCAAAAACATTCAGTACTTC
TRBV5-5	many	TRBJ2-7	.	CASSLVTSAGYEQYF	TGTGCCAGCAGCTTGGTTACTTCCGCGGGCTACGAGCAGTACTTC
TRBV7-3	.	TRBJ1-1	TRBD1	CASSLMGRGPSEAFF	TGTGCCAGCAGCTTAATGGGTAGGGGGCCCAGTGAAGCTTTCTTT
TRBV5-1	few	TRBJ1-4	.	CASSRSATNEKLFF	TGCGCCAGCAGCCGTTCGGCAACTAATGAAAAACTGTTTTTT
TRBV29-1	many	TRBJ2-4	TRBD2	CSVVKRGEGVGAKNIQYF	TGCAGCGTTGTAAAGCGGGGGGAGGGAGTGGGGGCCAAAAACATTCAGTACTTC
TRBV29-1	many	TRBJ2-1	TRBD2	CSVGGLAGDDEQFF	TGCAGCGTTGGGGGACTAGCGGGAGACGATGAGCAGTTCTTC
TRBV25-1	many	TRBJ2-2	.	CASSGHSSVANTGELFF	TGTGCCAGCAGTGGTCATTCTAGCGTTGCGAACACCGGGGAGCTGTTTTTT
TRBV7-9	many	TRBJ1-1	TRBD1	CASSFGQGLGGAFF	TGTGCCAGCAGCTTTGGACAGGGTCTAGGTGGGGCTTTCTTT
TRBV6-5	many	TRBJ1-1	.	CASRRDTEAFF	TGTGCCAGCAGACGGGACACTGAAGCTTTCTTT
TRBV3-1	many	TRBJ2-1	.	CASSQDRHEQFF	TGTGCCAGCAGCCAAGATCGGCATGAGCAGTTCTTC
TRBV3-1	many	TRBJ2-5	TRBD1	CASSQGDRGYQETQYF	TGTGCCAGCAGCCAAGGAGACAGGGGATACCAAGAGACCCAGTACTTC
TRBV11-2	many	TRBJ2-2	.	CASSLDVSRGNTGELFF	TGTGCCAGCAGCTTAGATGTCAGCAGGGGAAACACCGGGGAGCTGTTTTTT
TRBV5-1	many	TRBJ2-3	TRBD2	CASSSGTSGRDTQYF	TGCGCCAGCAGTTCCGGGACTAGCGGGAGGGATACGCAGTATTTT
TRBV6-6	many	TRBJ2-7	.	CASSPFYEQYF	TGTGCCAGCAGTCCTTTTTACGAGCAGTACTTC
TRBV5-1	many	TRBJ2-1	.	CASSWTGFQEQFF	TGCGCCAGCAGCTGGACGGGGTTTCAGGAGCAGTTCTTC